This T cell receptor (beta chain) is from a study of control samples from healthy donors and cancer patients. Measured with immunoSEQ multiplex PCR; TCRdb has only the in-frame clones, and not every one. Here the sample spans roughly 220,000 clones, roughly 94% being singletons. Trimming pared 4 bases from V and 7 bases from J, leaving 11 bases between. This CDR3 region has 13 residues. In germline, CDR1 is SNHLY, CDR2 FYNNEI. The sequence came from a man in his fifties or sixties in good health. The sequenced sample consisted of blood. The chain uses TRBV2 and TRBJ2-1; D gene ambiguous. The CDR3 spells CASSVDKNNEQFF. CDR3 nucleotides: TGTGCCAGCAGTGTCGACAAGAATAATGAGCAGTTCTTC.